This TCR beta chain comes out of a study of T-cell reconstitution after alpha-beta-depleted transplantation in children. Unique molecular identifiers tagged the TCRbeta library. TCRdb independently ran MiXCR on the PCR reads; one entry per CDR3 protein. This table holds fewer than 550,000 distinct CDR3 sequences, about a sixth found once. Germline lookup yields CDR1 MNHEY and CDR2 SVGAGI. Losses at the gene ends were 4 bases for V and 6 bases for J; bases not matched to a gene: 4. The CDR3 contains 14 residues. This clonotype was counted once. What it recognizes is unknown. Whole-study results and caveats: Day-60 TCRbeta diversity that was high in some patients was derived from surviving recipient T cells and thymic progenitors. Among T cells one year after transplant, newly produced cells accounted for most counts and diversity. About two months after transplant, alpha-beta T cells reportedly came from several hundred expanded graft clones.

The clonotype comes from a boy in the first two years of life who had a stem cell transplant for Wiskott-Aldrich syndrome, so the T cells may come from the graft donor. The gene calls are TRBV6-5 and TRBJ2-4, with TRBD1 identical over 9 bases. This sample comprised PBMCs, mostly from graft donor cells, obtained 360 days after TCRalphabeta/CD19-depleted stem cell transplant. In nucleotides, the CDR3 is TGTGCCAGCAGTTGGGGACAGGGAGGAAACATTCAGTACTTC. Translation: CASSWGQGGNIQYF.